This T cell receptor (beta chain) derives from a study of blood T cell repertoires in COVID-19 (dated by TCRdb to between 2020 and 2021). About the investigation overall: Collaborator samples came from the United States, Italy and Spain and covered acute and convalescent phases of COVID-19. The material from the prospective study consisted of cDNA or gDNA derived from T cells, B-cell-depleted T cells, or PBMCs. Deeply sampled blood TCRbeta repertoires from subjects exposed to, actively infected with, or recovered from COVID-19 were included in the dataset. The repertoires were released in a freely available public database intended as a resource for research on the immune response to SARS-CoV-2. Samples came from the ongoing ImmuneRACE study (first 160 participants) plus 1,254 subjects from 6 global collaborators. A de-identified subject ID, COVID-19 status, age in years and sex were almost always included in the sample metadata. Where available, HLA class I and class II types were obtained from metadata supplied by the sample provider rather than from assay-based typing.

The immunoSEQ Assay, a bias-controlled multiplex PCR, was used to amplify TCRbeta CDR3 regions from genomic DNA. The published analysis was carried out like this. The number of nucleated cells in each sample was estimated from the amplification of reference gene primers within the assay. To quantify the absolute abundance of each unique TCRbeta CDR3 rearrangement, sequence reads were collapsed and filtered. For each sample, productive Simpson clonality was calculated as the square root of Simpson's diversity index over productive rearrangements. TCRdb took this table from immuneACCESS and kept in-frame rearrangements with V and J called. Such tables lack part of the clones; where checked against another copy, unresolved V genes explain under half of the gap, and the rest is unexplained. V and J calls and clone size are given by that table; D and trimming were obtained from the DNA. The sample table records about 160,000 clones; around 87% of these occur just once. The ten top clones hold about an eighth of the sample.

In Seattle, one collaborating source enrolled patients while the infection was active and tracked those patients longitudinally over the course of disease. Collaborating institutions collected whole blood in K2EDTA tubes following their own protocols. For TCRbeta analysis, collaborators shipped samples in one of three forms: frozen whole blood, isolated PBMCs, or DNA extracted from either of those sample types. The V end gives up 5 bases and the J end 0 bases, leaving 12 bases in the junction not matched to a gene. From cysteine to phenylalanine, the CDR3 is 17 amino acids long. The sequence is cut down to CDR3 DNA, 51 bases in frame from base 1. For CDR1 and CDR2, the germline V gene (reference sequence) lists PRHDT and FYEKMQ. About this clone itself: This receptor's antigen is unknown. Base qualities are not provided; no much larger clone lies one nucleotide away.

General conclusions and limits of the study: How much clinical and demographic metadata was included differed by source and by participant, and the metadata was provided uncurated.

The V and J genes are TRBV13 and TRBJ2-7; TRBD1 aligns with 8 central bases. The source of this sequence is a young man with COVID-19, enrolled during active disease. The sample taken for sequencing was peripheral blood. The CDR3 amino acid sequence is: CASSPPWGTGNSYEQYF. The DNA reads TGTGCCAGCAGCCCTCCTTGGGGGACAGGTAACTCCTACGAGCAGTACTTC.